Reported below is one T cell receptor beta chain. Its specificity is unknown. This entry comes from a study of beta chain features in type 1 diabetes. Regarding the study as a whole: Equally in patients and controls, shorter templates might have been favored by PCR. Individuals with type 1 diabetes displayed fewer insertions and more deletions at VDJ junctions. Using cDNA template may skew counts toward highly expressing activated cells.

Expressed TCRB transcripts were sequenced because the isolated RNA had all been reverse transcribed beforehand. The protocol was immunoSEQ multiplex PCR, while the TCRdb copy is restricted to in-frame clones and leaves out a portion. The table records about 620,000 clones, around a sixth of them present only once. The CDR3 spans 13 residues. Trimming took 2 bases from V and 9 from J, leaving 11 bases between them. CDR1 is KGHSH and CDR2 is LQKENI in the germline V gene. The gene calls are TRBV18 and TRBJ2-1; D gene ambiguous. Sequencing used naive CD4+ T cells from blood. The TCR sequence derives from a man aged 18 to 30 in good health. The CDR3 sequence is CASSPSSGVEQFF. The CDR3 coding sequence is TGTGCCAGCTCACCAAGTTCTGGGGTTGAGCAGTTCTTC.